This T cell receptor beta chain was sequenced during a study of T cells after yellow fever vaccination. Unmatched junction bases numbered 9, after V lost 6 bases and J lost 3 bases. The germline CDR1 and CDR2 sequences are LNHDA and SQIVND (reference sequence). The length of the CDR3 is 17 residues. One entry per CDR3 protein results from TCRdb running MiXCR on the 5' RACE reads. The sample contains a few hundred thousand distinct CDR3 sequences, 15% to 20% of which appear only once. The source was PBMCs, collected 15 days after the yellow fever booster vaccination. This receptor was taken from a man under 40 who received the YFV17D yellow fever vaccine. The rearrangement uses TRBV19 and TRBJ2-2; 11 positions match TRBD2. The CDR3 loop is CASRTSGSLGDTGELFF. For the CDR3, the DNA is TGTGCCAGTAGAACTAGCGGGAGTCTCGGGGACACCGGGGAGCTGTTTTTT.